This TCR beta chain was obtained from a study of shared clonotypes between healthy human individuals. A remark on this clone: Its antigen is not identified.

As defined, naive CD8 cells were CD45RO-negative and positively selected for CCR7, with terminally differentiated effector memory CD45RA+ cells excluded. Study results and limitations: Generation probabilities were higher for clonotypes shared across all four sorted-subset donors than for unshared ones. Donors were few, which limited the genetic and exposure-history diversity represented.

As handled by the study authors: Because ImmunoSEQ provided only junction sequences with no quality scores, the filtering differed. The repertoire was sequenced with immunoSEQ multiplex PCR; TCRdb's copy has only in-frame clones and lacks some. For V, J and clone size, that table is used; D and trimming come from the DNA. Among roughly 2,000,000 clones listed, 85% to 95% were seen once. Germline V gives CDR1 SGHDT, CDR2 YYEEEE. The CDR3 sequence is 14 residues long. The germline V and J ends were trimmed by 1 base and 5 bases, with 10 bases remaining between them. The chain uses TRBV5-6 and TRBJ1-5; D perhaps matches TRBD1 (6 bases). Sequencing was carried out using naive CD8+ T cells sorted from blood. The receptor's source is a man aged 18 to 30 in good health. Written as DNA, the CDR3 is TGTGCCAGCAGCTTGAGGGGGAGCTATCAGCCCCAGCATTTT. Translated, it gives CASSLRGSYQPQHF.